This TCR beta chain was captured in a study of tumor-infiltrating lymphocytes in primary liver carcinoma. This clonotype came up many times. The antigen is undetermined. Study-wide results and caveats: Only around 7.5-25% of top clones occurred in all five tumor regions. The top-250-clone fraction was significantly higher in tumors than in blood (p = 0.039).

V lost 5 bases, J lost 2 bases, and 12 bases stayed unmatched. CDR3 size: 17 residues. The germline V gene encodes CDR1 PRHDT and CDR2 FYEKMQ (reference sequence). Taking about 20-31 mg of unsorted bulk tissue, the authors co-extracted RNA and DNA. The authors made TCR beta cDNA from about 500 ng total RNA with a constant-region primer. What produced the TCR beta libraries was three nested multiplex PCR rounds using slightly modified ARM-PCR. A C-beta reverse primer was combined with TRBV1-TRBV30 forward primers in the first two PCR rounds, and each round had about 10 cycles. TCRdb re-called the multiplex PCR reads with MiXCR, one entry per CDR3 protein. In the table there are about 64,000 distinct CDR3 sequences, over 60% of which are singletons.

V gene TRBV13 combines with J gene TRBJ2-7; 10 bases are a match to TRBD2. The sample comprised liver tumor tissue from sampling region 4. Sample subset: tumor region T4, right-lateral pole. The clonotype was recovered from a man in his forties with primary liver carcinoma and hepatitis B virus infection. The CDR3 spells CASSLQLSGRTAYEQYF. Here the CDR3 DNA reads TGTGCCAGCAGCCTACAACTTAGCGGGAGGACGGCCTACGAGCAGTACTTC.